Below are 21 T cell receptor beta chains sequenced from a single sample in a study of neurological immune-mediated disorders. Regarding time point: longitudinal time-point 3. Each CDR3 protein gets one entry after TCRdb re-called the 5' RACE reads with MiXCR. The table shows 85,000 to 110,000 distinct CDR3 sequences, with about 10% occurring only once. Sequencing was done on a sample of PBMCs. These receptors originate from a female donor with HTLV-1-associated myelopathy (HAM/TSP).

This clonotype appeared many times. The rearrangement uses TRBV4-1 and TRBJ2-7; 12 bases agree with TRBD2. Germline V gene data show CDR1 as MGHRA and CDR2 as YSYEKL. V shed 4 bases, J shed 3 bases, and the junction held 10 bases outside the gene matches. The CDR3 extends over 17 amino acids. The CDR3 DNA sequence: TGCGCCAGCAGCCGTCGGACTAGCGGGGATTTCGTCTACGAGCAGTACTTC. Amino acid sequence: CASSRRTSGDFVYEQYF.

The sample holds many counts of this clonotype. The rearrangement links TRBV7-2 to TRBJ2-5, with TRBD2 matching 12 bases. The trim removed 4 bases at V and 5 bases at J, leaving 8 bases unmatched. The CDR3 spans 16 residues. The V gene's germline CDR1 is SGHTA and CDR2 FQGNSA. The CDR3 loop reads CASSSASGGGWETQYF. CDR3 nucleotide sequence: TGTGCCAGCAGCTCCGCTAGCGGGGGGGGATGGGAGACCCAGTACTTC. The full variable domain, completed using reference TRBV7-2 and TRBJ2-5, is GAGVSQSPSNKVTEKGKDVELRCDPISGHTALYWYRQSLGQGLEFLIYFQGNSAPDKSGLPSDRFSAERTGGSVSTLTIQRTQQEDSAVYLCASSSASGGGWETQYFGPGTRLLVL.

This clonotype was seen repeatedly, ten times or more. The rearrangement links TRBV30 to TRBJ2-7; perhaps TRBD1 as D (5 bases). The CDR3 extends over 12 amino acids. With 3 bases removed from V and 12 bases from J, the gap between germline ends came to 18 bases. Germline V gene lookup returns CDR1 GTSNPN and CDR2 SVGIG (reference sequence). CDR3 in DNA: TGTGCCTGGAGGCCAGGAACACTGGGGCTGTACTTC. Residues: CAWRPGTLGLYF.

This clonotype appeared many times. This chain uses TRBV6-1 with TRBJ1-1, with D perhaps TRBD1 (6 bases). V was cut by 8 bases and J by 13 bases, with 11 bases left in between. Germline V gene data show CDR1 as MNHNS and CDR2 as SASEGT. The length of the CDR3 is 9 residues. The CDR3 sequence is CASGLGGFF. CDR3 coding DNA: TGTGCCAGCGGCCTAGGGGGTTTCTTT.

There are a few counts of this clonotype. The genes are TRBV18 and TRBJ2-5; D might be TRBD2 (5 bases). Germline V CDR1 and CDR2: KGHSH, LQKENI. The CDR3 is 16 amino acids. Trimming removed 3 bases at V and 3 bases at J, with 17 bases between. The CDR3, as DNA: TGTGCCAGCTCACCTCTGGGGTTGGAGGTGGAAGAGACCCAGTACTTC. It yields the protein CASSPLGLEVEETQYF.

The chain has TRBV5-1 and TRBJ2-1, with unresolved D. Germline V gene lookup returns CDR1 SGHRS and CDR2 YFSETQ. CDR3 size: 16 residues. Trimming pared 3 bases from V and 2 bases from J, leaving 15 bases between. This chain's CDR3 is CASSSSATLAYNEQFF. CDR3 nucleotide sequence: TGCGCCAGCAGCTCGTCAGCGACCTTAGCCTACAATGAGCAGTTCTTC.

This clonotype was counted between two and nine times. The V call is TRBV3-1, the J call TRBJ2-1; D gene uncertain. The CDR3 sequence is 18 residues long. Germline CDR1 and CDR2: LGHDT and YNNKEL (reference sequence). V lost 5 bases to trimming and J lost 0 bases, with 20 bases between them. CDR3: CASSTRRQQRSSYNEQFF. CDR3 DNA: TGTGCCAGCAGCACCCGGCGGCAGCAACGAAGCTCCTACAATGAGCAGTTCTTC.

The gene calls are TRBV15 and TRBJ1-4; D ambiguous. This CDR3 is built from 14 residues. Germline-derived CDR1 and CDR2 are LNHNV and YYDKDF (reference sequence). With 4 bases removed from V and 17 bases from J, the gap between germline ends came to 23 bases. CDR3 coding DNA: TGTGCCACCAGCATACGGTGGGATATTCGGAACCCATTTTTT. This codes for CATSIRWDIRNPFF.

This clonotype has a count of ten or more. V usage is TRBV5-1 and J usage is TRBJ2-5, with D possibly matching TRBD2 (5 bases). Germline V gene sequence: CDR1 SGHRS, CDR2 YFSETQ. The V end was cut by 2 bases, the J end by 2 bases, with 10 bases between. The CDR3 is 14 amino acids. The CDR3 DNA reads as TGCGCCAGCAGCTTACTAAGCGGACAAGAGACCCAGTACTTC. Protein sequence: CASSLLSGQETQYF.

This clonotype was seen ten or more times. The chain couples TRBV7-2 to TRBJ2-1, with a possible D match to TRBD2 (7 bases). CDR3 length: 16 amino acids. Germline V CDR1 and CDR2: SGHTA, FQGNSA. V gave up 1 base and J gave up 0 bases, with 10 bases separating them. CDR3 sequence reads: CASSLGGGVSYNEQFF. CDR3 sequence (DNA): TGTGCCAGCAGCTTAGGAGGGGGGGTCTCCTACAATGAGCAGTTCTTC.

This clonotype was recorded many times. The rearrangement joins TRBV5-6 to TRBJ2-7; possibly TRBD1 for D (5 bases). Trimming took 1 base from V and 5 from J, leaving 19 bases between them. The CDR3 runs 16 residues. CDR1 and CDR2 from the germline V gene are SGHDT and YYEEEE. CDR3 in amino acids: CASSLRAGISKDEQYF. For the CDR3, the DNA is TGTGCCAGCAGCTTGAGGGCAGGGATAAGTAAGGACGAGCAGTACTTC. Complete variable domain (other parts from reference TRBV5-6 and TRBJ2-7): DAGVTQSPTHLIKTRGQQVTLRCSPKSGHDTVSWYQQALGQGPQFIFQYYEEEERQRGNFPDRFSGHQFPNYSSELNVNALLLGDSALYLCASSLRAGISKDEQYFGPGTRLTVT.

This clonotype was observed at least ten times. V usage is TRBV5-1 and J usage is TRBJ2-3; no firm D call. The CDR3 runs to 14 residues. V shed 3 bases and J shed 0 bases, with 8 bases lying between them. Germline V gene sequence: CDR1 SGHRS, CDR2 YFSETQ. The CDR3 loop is CASSSGSSTDTQYF. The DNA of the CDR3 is TGCGCCAGCAGCTCCGGTAGCAGCACAGATACGCAGTATTTT.

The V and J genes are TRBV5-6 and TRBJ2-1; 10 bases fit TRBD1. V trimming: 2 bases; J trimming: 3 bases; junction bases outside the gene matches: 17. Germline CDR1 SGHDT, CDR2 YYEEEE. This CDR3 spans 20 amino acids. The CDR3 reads CASSFWFVWGQGIFYNEQFF. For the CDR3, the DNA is TGTGCCAGCAGCTTTTGGTTCGTTTGGGGACAGGGGATCTTCTACAATGAGCAGTTCTTC.

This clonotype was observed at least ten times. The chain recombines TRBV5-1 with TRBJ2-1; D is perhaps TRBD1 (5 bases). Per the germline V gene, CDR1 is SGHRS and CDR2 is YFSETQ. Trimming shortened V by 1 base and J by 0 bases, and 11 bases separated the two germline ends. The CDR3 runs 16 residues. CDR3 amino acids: CASSLSPTASYNEQFF. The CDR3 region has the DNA TGCGCCAGCAGCTTGAGCCCGACAGCCTCCTACAATGAGCAGTTCTTC.

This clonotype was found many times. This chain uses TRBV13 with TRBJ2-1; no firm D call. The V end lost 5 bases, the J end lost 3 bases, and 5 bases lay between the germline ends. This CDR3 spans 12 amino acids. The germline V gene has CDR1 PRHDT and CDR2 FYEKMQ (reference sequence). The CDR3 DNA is TGTGCCAGCAGCACCCACTACAATGAGCAGTTCTTC. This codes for CASSTHYNEQFF.

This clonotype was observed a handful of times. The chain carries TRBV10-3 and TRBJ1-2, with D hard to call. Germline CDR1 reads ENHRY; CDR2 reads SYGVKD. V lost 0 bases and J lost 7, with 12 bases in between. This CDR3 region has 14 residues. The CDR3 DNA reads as TGTGCCATCAGTGAGTCGACTAAAGGGTCTGGCTACACCTTC. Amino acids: CAISESTKGSGYTF.

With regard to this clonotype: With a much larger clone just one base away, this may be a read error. In nucleotides, the CDR3 is TGCAGTACTAGGGGGAGCACAGATACGCAGTATTTT. Translation: CSTRGSTDTQYF. V and J are TRBV20-1 and TRBJ2-3; D may be TRBD1 (6 bases). Germline CDR1 DFQATT, CDR2 SNEGSKA (reference sequence). The CDR3 runs to 12 residues.

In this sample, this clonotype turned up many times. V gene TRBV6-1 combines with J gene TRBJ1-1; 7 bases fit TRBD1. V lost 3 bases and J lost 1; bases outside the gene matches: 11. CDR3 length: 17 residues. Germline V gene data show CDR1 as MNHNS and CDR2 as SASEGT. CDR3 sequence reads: CASSEPGQIAPNTEAFF. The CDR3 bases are TGTGCCAGCAGTGAGCCGGGACAGATCGCTCCGAACACTGAAGCTTTCTTT.

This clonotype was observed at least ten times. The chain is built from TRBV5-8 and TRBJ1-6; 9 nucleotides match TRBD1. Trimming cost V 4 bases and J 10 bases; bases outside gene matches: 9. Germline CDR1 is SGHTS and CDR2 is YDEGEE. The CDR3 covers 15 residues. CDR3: CASSQWDRELSPLHF. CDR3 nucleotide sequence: TGTGCCAGCAGCCAGTGGGACAGGGAACTCTCACCCCTCCACTTT.

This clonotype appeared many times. The CDR3, as DNA: TGCGCCAGCAGCCTGGAAAGGACAGGGATTTCACCCCTCCACTTT. Its translation is CASSLERTGISPLHF. The chain has TRBV5-1 and TRBJ1-6; 8 positions match TRBD1. V dropped 4 bases and J dropped 9; count of bases not matched to a gene: 9. CDR1 and CDR2 (germline): SGHRS, YFSETQ. The CDR3 length is 15 residues.

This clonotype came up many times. For the CDR3, the DNA is TGTGCCTGGAGGTCGATAGCGGGGGACCTTCTCCGGGAGACCCAGTACTTC. Translated: CAWRSIAGDLLRETQYF. The chain is built from TRBV30 and TRBJ2-5, with 9 bases aligning to TRBD2. This CDR3 is 17 amino acids long. CDR1 is GTSNPN, CDR2 SVGIG, per germline (reference sequence). The V segment lost 3 bases and the J segment 5 bases; nucleotides outside the gene matches: 16.